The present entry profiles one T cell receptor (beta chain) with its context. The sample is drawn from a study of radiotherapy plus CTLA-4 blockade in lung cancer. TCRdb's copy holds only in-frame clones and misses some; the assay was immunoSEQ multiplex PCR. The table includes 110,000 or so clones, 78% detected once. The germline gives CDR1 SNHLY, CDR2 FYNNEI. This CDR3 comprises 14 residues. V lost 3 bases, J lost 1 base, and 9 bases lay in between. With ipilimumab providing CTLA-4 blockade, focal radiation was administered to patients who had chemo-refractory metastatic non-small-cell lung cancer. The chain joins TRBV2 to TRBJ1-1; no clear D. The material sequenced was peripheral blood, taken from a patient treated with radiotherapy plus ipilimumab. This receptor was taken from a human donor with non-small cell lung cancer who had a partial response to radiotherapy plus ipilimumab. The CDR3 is CASSDGPGNTEAFF. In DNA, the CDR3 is TGTGCCAGCAGTGATGGTCCAGGGAACACTGAAGCTTTCTTT.